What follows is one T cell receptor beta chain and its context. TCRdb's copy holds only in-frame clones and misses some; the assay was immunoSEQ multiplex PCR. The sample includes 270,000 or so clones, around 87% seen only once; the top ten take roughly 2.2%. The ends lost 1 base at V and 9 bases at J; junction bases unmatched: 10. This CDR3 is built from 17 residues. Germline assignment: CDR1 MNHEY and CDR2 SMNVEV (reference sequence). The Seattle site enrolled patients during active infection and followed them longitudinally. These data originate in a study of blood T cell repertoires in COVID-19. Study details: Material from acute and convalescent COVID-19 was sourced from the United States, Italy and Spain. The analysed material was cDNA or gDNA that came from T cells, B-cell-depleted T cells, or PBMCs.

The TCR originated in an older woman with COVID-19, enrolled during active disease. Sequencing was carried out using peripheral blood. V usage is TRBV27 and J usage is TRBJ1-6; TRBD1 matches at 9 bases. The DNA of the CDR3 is TGTGCCAGCAGTTTATTAGGGGGGGACAGGGTATCTTCACCCCTCCACTTT. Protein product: CASSLLGGDRVSSPLHF.